The source of this T cell receptor beta chain is a study of OX40 agonist ivuxolimab in advanced cancers. V was trimmed by 4 bases and J by 6 bases, leaving 9 bases between them. Germline CDR1 reads SNHLY; CDR2 reads FYNNEI. The CDR3 contains 13 residues. This table comes from immunoSEQ multiplex PCR, and its TCRdb copy is limited to in-frame clones, with some not included. Of 40,000 to 45,000 clones in the sample, roughly nine tenths were seen once. This receptor was obtained from an adult with an advanced solid tumor such as melanoma, head and neck, liver or kidney cancer. The chain couples TRBV2 to TRBJ1-4; TRBD1 is a possible D gene (6 bases). Specimen: CD4+ or CD8+ T cells sorted from blood, collected in a trial of the OX40 agonist ivuxolimab. The CDR3 loop is CASSGAGDEKLFF. The CDR3 bases are TGTGCCAGCAGTGGGGCAGGGGATGAAAAACTGTTTTTT.